This T cell receptor (beta chain) was sequenced during a study of T cell responses to AZD1222 COVID-19 vaccine (dated by TCRdb to about 2021). Turning to the overall study: AZD1222 recipients given second doses at about 4 weeks or at about 12 weeks were pooled, since spike-specific TCR depth and breadth were not found to differ between the two schedules. TCR sequencing covered roughly 230 trial participants: 207 given two doses of AZD1222 and around 25 given two doses of MenACWY control vaccine. Trial participants were enrolled into age subgroups of 18-55, 56-69 and 70-plus years, which contained roughly 140, 27 and 60 TCR-sequenced participants, respectively.

CDR1 and CDR2 (SGHNT, YYREEE) derive from the germline V gene (reference sequence). V loses 4 bases of germline sequence and J loses 8 bases, and the interval between the two ends is 13 bases. CDR3 length: 13 amino acids, cysteine to phenylalanine. Just the 39-base CDR3 DNA is kept, in frame starting at base 1. The CDR3 regions of human TCRbeta chains were subjected to immunosequencing. The paper's processing steps were these. TCRs in the repertoires were matched against a reference library of SARS-CoV-2-specific TCRs that had been generated with the MIRA antigen-specificity platform. Breadth was defined as the fraction of unique TCRs that were SARS-CoV-2-associated, and depth was defined as the fraction of total T cells that were SARS-CoV-2-associated. Each spike-specific TCR was assigned to its reactive spike region and to a CD4 or CD8 class using the MIRA data. Log10-transformed breadth and depth values were compared by one-way ANOVA with Sidak's multiple comparisons tests. This immuneACCESS table, as held by TCRdb, lists in-frame sequences with V and J called but not all clones. Of the missing ones, under half trace to an unresolved V gene in checked studies; the others have no known cause. V and J calls plus clone size are reproduced from that table; the DNA served to infer D and trimming. The sample table contains 95,000 to 150,000 clones; only one count was recorded for around 93% of them. The ten biggest clones cover 1.1% of the sample.

General conclusions and limits of the study: Because no day 14 peak-response samples were available, the repertoires could be characterized only after the peak T cell response. Conclusions about previously exposed vaccinees are limited, since just 5 or 6 AZD1222 recipients were seropositive for SARS-CoV-2 at baseline. Most participants were white British and females outnumbered males, and the authors suggested that clonal diversity may have been underestimated. Nearly half of unique spike-specific TCRs reportedly recognized epitopes outside regions mutated in the B.1.351 and B.1.1.7 variants. CD4 TCRs associated with the vaccine covered the entire spike protein, and the dominant responses were in regions 160-218 and 743-854. Spike-specific TCR breadth and depth rose significantly after two AZD1222 doses compared with day 0 and with MenACWY recipients. In the small 56-69-year group, the increase in depth fell short of significance, most likely because of low power.

Per the publication, the time point label means: baseline before first vaccination. Vaccinee samples came from UK trials COV001 and COV002, including a single-blind randomized controlled phase 2/3 trial of AZD1222 (ChAdOx1 nCoV-19) in healthy adults. For TCRbeta chain sequencing, PBMC samples were collected from trial participants at day 0 and at day 28 after the second dose. On this clone: Its antigen is not yet known. No base-level quality is on record; no much larger clone is a single base apart.

Rearrangement joined TRBV5-4 to TRBJ2-1, with an unclear D gene assignment. This receptor was taken from an adult in good health. Material: peripheral blood, obtained on day 0 of AZD1222 vaccination. This receptor carries the CDR3 CASSPALADEQFF. The DNA sequence is as follows: TGTGCCAGCAGCCCGGCCTTAGCCGATGAGCAGTTCTTC.